This is a list of T cell receptor beta chains from one sample in a study of T cells in Graves' hyperthyroidism and ophthalmopathy. One entry per CDR3 protein, called by TCRdb with MiXCR from the multiplex PCR reads. The sample lists about 690,000 distinct CDR3 sequences, 17% occurring once. The sample was blood. The source of these receptors is a man aged 50 to 59 with Graves' hyperthyroidism. The CDR3 runs from the conserved cysteine through the conserved F or W. The D gene is left open where the match is weak. Size is omitted from some rows. Given values are once, few, many or a class for expanded clones.

cdr3_aa | cdr3_nt | d_call | v_call | clone_size | j_call
CASSAGQVSGYGYTF | TGTGCCAGCAGCGCAGGACAGGTCTCGGGCTATGGCTACACCTTC | TRBD1 | TRBV5-6 | many | TRBJ1-2
CASSPRQKLAKNIQYF | TGTGCCAGCAGCCCTCGACAGAAACTAGCCAAAAACATTCAGTACTTC | . | TRBV11-2 | many | TRBJ2-4
CASRTLGAGVGSYEQYF | TGTGCCAGCAGAACCTTGGGGGCAGGGGTCGGCTCCTACGAGCAGTACTTC | . | TRBV2 | many | TRBJ2-7
CASSPSRVQGYTF | TGTGCCAGCAGTCCGAGCAGGGTCCAGGGCTACACCTTC | . | TRBV27 | many | TRBJ1-2
CSARSILSSLDTQYF | TGCAGTGCTAGATCTATCCTTTCTAGCCTAGATACGCAGTATTTT | . | TRBV20-1 | . | TRBJ2-3
CASSPAGGTRREQFF | TGTGCCAGCAGCCCCGCGGGCGGGACCCGTCGTGAGCAGTTCTTC | . | TRBV12-3/TRBV12-4 | many | TRBJ2-1
CATSVGVNQPQHF | TGTGCCACCAGTGTTGGTGTCAATCAGCCCCAGCATTTT | . | TRBV24-1 | few | TRBJ1-5
CASSPLTGGARSEQFF | TGTGCCAGCAGCCCCCTGACAGGGGGCGCGCGTAGTGAGCAGTTCTTC | TRBD1 | TRBV11-2 | many | TRBJ2-1
CASSGGDYGYTF | TGTGCCAGCAGTGGGGGGGACTATGGCTACACCTTC | . | TRBV7-9 | many | TRBJ1-2
CASSVDGTGPRWNTQYF | TGTGCCAGCAGCGTAGACGGGACAGGTCCCCGATGGAATACGCAGTATTTT | TRBD1 | TRBV9 | many | TRBJ2-3
CASSISGRAGYEQFF | TGTGCCAGCAGTATTAGCGGGAGGGCCGGATATGAGCAGTTCTTC | TRBD2 | TRBV28 | many | TRBJ2-1
CSVDPGVNEQFF | TGCAGCGTTGATCCAGGGGTCAATGAGCAGTTCTTC | . | TRBV29-1 | few | TRBJ2-1
CAISGSPIREMTTGELFF | TGTGCCATCAGTGGCAGCCCCATTAGGGAGATGACTACCGGGGAGCTGTTTTTT | . | TRBV10-3 | . | TRBJ2-2
CASSLDRNIAGRRNEQFF | TGTGCCAGCAGCTTAGATAGGAACATAGCGGGACGGAGAAATGAGCAGTTCTTC | TRBD2 | TRBV11-3 | few | TRBJ2-1
CASNNGYSYEQYF | TGTGCCAGTAATAATGGGTACAGCTACGAGCAGTACTTC | . | TRBV19 | few | TRBJ2-7
CASSLEGRGPDTQYF | TGCGCCAGCAGCTTAGAAGGGAGGGGCCCAGATACGCAGTATTTT | TRBD2 | TRBV5-1 | many | TRBJ2-3
CASTDRPLATNEKLFF | TGTGCCAGTACGGACAGACCCCTTGCAACTAATGAAAAACTGTTTTTT | . | TRBV19 | many | TRBJ1-4
CASRTLSTYNEQFF | TGTGCCAGCAGGACCCTTAGCACCTACAATGAGCAGTTCTTC | . | TRBV2 | many | TRBJ2-1
CATSDRTRGETQYF | TGTGCCACCAGTGATAGGACAAGGGGGGAGACCCAGTACTTC | . | TRBV24-1 | . | TRBJ2-5
CASGGGVHQPQHF | TGTGCCAGCGGGGGCGGGGTTCATCAGCCCCAGCATTTT | . | TRBV2 | many | TRBJ1-5
CASTGQGSEQYF | TGTGCCAGCACCGGACAGGGAAGCGAGCAGTACTTC | TRBD1 | TRBV2 | many | TRBJ2-7
CASSSQPPWAGRQPQHF | TGTGCCAGCAGTTCCCAACCGCCTTGGGCAGGGAGGCAGCCCCAGCATTTT | . | TRBV28 | . | TRBJ1-5
CAWSIETANTEAFF | TGTGCCTGGAGTATCGAGACCGCGAACACTGAAGCTTTCTTT | . | TRBV30 | few | TRBJ1-1
CASSFGQLNEKLFF | TGTGCCAGCAGTTTCGGGCAGCTTAATGAAAAACTGTTTTTT | . | TRBV28 | many | TRBJ1-4
CASSLVEVSEAFF | TGTGCCAGCTCACTGGTTGAGGTCTCTGAAGCTTTCTTT | . | TRBV18 | . | TRBJ1-1
CASNHPSAGGRNEQYF | TGTGCCAGCAACCACCCTTCCGCGGGAGGGAGGAACGAGCAGTACTTC | TRBD2 | TRBV3-1 | . | TRBJ2-7
CASSFHIEETQYF | TGTGCCAGCAGTTTCCACATCGAAGAGACCCAGTACTTC | . | TRBV28 | many | TRBJ2-5
CASSQVQGVNTEAFF | TGCGCCAGCAGCCAAGTGCAAGGGGTGAACACTGAAGCTTTCTTT | . | TRBV4-3 | few | TRBJ1-1
CASSRGQENTGELFF | TGCGCCAGCAGCCGGGGACAGGAGAACACCGGGGAGCTGTTTTTT | TRBD1 | TRBV5-1 | few | TRBJ2-2
CASSTSDNEQFF | TGTGCCAGCAGTACTAGCGACAATGAGCAGTTCTTC | TRBD2 | TRBV2 | . | TRBJ2-1
CASSTPQKLFF | TGTGCCAGCAGTACACCACAGAAGCTGTTTTTT | . | TRBV28 | few | TRBJ2-2
CASSPYDDRGLGYTF | TGTGCCAGCAGCCCCTACGATGACAGGGGGCTTGGCTACACCTTC | TRBD1 | TRBV9 | few | TRBJ1-2
CSARDHGQGTTEAFF | TGCAGTGCTAGAGATCACGGACAGGGTACCACTGAAGCTTTCTTT | TRBD1 | TRBV20-1 | . | TRBJ1-1
CASSITGLAVYEQFF | TGTGCCAGCAGTATTACGGGACTAGCGGTATATGAGCAGTTCTTC | TRBD2 | TRBV6-1 | few | TRBJ2-1
CASSPRGTHDEQYF | TGTGCCAGCAGCCCCCGCGGGACACACGACGAGCAGTACTTC | . | TRBV11-3 | many | TRBJ2-7
CASSPPGLGNQPQHF | TGTGCCAGCAGTCCGCCGGGGCTCGGCAATCAGCCCCAGCATTTT | . | TRBV6-1 | few | TRBJ1-5
CASSATSGSAYEQYF | TGTGCCAGCAGTGCAACTAGCGGGAGCGCCTACGAGCAGTACTTC | TRBD2 | TRBV28 | many | TRBJ2-7
CASSPVVAGGTRDTQYF | TGCGCCAGCAGCCCCGTGGTAGCGGGGGGGACCAGGGATACGCAGTATTTT | TRBD2 | TRBV5-1 | . | TRBJ2-3
CASSPWTGFWVQPQHF | TGTGCCAGTAGTCCTTGGACAGGGTTTTGGGTTCAGCCCCAGCATTTT | TRBD1 | TRBV19 | . | TRBJ1-5
CASSMARGTEAFF | TGTGCCAGTAGTATGGCCAGAGGGACTGAAGCTTTCTTT | . | TRBV19 | . | TRBJ1-1
CASRDSNYGYTF | TGTGCCAGCAGGGACTCTAACTATGGCTACACCTTC | . | TRBV6-1 | many | TRBJ1-2